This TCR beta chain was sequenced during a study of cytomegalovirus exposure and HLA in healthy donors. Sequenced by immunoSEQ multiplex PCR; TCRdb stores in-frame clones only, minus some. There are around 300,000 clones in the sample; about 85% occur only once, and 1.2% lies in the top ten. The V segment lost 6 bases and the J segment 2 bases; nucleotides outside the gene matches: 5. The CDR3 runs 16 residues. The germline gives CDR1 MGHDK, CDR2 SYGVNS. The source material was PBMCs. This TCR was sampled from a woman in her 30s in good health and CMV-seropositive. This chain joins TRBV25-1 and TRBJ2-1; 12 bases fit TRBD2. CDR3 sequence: CASRMGLAGPYNEQFF. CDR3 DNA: TGTGCCAGCAGAATGGGACTAGCGGGTCCCTACAATGAGCAGTTCTTC. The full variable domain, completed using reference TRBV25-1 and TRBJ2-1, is EADIYQTPRYLVIGTGKKITLECSQTMGHDKMYWYQQDPGMELHLIHYSYGVNSTEKGDLSSESTVSRIRTEHFPLTLESARPSHTSQYLCASRMGLAGPYNEQFFGPGTRLTVL.